What follows is one TCR beta chain and its context. Its specificity is unknown. TCRdb's table, derived via immunoSEQ multiplex PCR, lists solely in-frame clones and lacks some. The sample lists approximately 15,000 clones, roughly 80% occurring once. Methotrexate plus calcineurin inhibitor accompanied controls' myeloablative marrow transplants; sampling was 1 year later. The data are from a study of T cells after posttransplantation cyclophosphamide. Study findings and constraints: Tissue-infiltrating T cells from skin or gut overlapped little with blood T cells. Later post-transplant blood repertoires were often dominated by donor CD8+ memory clones. Recipient CMV seropositivity and CMV reactivation strongly tracked TRB clonality.

The CDR3 totals 16 residues. The V end lost 5 bases, the J end lost 0 bases, and 15 bases lay between the germline ends. Germline lookup yields CDR1 SGHKS and CDR2 YYEKEE (reference sequence). Sequencing used PBMCs, obtained 430 to 450 days after allogeneic stem cell transplant with calcineurin inhibitor and methotrexate. The receptor was isolated from a male patient aged 25-45 years who received an allogeneic stem cell transplant from an unrelated donor, was CMV-positive, and had acute and chronic GVHD. Part of the T cell pool may stem from the graft donor. This chain connects TRBV5-5 to TRBJ2-4; the D gene is possibly TRBD1 (5 bases). The CDR3 sequence: CASSQDTRLAKNIQYF. The CDR3 DNA reads as TGTGCCAGCAGTCAGGACACCCGATTAGCCAAAAACATTCAGTACTTC. The full variable domain, rest sourced from reference TRBV5-5 and TRBJ2-4, is DAGVTQSPTHLIKTRGQQVTLRCSPISGHKSVSWYQQVLGQGPQFIFQYYEKEERGRGNFPDRFSARQFPNYSSELNVNALLLGDSALYLCASSQDTRLAKNIQYFGAGTRLSVL.